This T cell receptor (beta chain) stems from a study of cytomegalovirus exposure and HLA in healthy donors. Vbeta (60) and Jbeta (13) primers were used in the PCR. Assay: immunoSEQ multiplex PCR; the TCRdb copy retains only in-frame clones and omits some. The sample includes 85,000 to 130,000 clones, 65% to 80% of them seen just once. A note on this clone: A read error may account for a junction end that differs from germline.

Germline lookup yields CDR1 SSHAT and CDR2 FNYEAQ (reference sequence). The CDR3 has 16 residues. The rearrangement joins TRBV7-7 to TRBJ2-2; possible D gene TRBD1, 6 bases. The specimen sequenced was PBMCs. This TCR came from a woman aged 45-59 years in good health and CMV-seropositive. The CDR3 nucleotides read TGTGCTAGCAGCTCAGGCGAGGGGGCGAACACCGGGGAGCTGTTTTTT. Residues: CASSSGEGANTGELFF.